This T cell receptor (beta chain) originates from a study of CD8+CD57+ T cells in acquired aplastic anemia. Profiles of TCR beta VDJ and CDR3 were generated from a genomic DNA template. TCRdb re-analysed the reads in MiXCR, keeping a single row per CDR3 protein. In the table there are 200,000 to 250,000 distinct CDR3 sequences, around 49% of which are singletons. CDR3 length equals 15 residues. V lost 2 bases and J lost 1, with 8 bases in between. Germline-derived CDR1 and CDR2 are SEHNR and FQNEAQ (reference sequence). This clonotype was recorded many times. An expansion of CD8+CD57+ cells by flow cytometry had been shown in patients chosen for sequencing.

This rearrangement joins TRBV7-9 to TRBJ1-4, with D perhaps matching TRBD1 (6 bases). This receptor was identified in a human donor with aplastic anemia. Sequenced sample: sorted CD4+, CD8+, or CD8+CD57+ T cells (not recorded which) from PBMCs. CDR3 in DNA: TGTGCCAGCAGCTTAAGGGGGGAAACTAATGAAAAACTGTTTTTT. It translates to CASSLRGETNEKLFF.